A selection of T cell receptor beta chains follows, all from one sample in a study of blood T cell repertoires in COVID-19. This table comes from immunoSEQ multiplex PCR, and its TCRdb copy is limited to in-frame clones, with some not included. The repertoire has some 230,000 clones, approximately 92% of them found once; the top ten carry under 3.5%. Sequenced sample: PBMCs or T cells enriched from blood (not recorded which). The receptors were sampled from a woman under 30 in a cohort exposed to, infected with or recovered from COVID-19 (not recorded which). CDR3s leave out the opening cysteine and the closing phenylalanine or tryptophan. The size of a clone is reported for some rows only, either as once, few or many, or as a class for expanded clones.

cdr3_length: 11
v_call: TRBV14
clone_size: NA
cdr3_aa: ASSQDLGREAF

cdr3_length: 12
v_call: TRBV19
clone_size: once
cdr3_aa: ASQGSTGANVLT

cdr3_length: 13
v_call: TRBV5-1
clone_size: once
cdr3_aa: ASIPGTPSWNEQF

cdr3_length: 11
v_call: TRBV11-2
clone_size: NA
cdr3_aa: ASSPGASEKLF

cdr3_length: 12
v_call: TRBV19
clone_size: NA
cdr3_aa: ASSMSPLYDEQY

cdr3_length: 11
v_call: TRBV12-3/TRBV12-4
clone_size: NA
cdr3_aa: ASALGGDYGYT

cdr3_length: 11
v_call: TRBV28
clone_size: NA
cdr3_aa: ASCLRGKEEQY

cdr3_length: 12
v_call: TRBV6-1
clone_size: NA
cdr3_aa: ASSEGVDPWGLT

cdr3_length: 11
v_call: TRBV6-4
clone_size: few
cdr3_aa: ASSPGRGRGYT

cdr3_length: 12
v_call: TRBV3-1/TRBV3-2
clone_size: NA
cdr3_aa: ASSLGLVVTEQY

cdr3_length: 12
v_call: TRBV5-6
clone_size: NA
cdr3_aa: ASSPTGDYQPQH

cdr3_length: 13
v_call: TRBV7-6
clone_size: NA
cdr3_aa: ASSSRTGSIEKLF

cdr3_length: 12
v_call: TRBV2
clone_size: NA
cdr3_aa: ASGRDRGYEKLF

cdr3_length: 14
v_call: TRBV16
clone_size: NA
cdr3_aa: ASSQSLPRGADTQY

cdr3_length: 11
v_call: TRBV12-3/TRBV12-4
clone_size: NA
cdr3_aa: ASTRQGGTEAF

cdr3_length: 14
v_call: TRBV24-1
clone_size: NA
cdr3_aa: ATSSGRVGNNQPQH

cdr3_length: 13
v_call: TRBV6-5
clone_size: NA
cdr3_aa: ASSYSGTGDYGYT

cdr3_length: 12
v_call: TRBV5-1
clone_size: NA
cdr3_aa: ASSLGTGYNEQF

cdr3_length: 15
v_call: TRBV18
clone_size: NA
cdr3_aa: ASSPPGQMPTNEKLF

cdr3_length: 14
v_call: TRBV2
clone_size: NA
cdr3_aa: ASSRGTGARNTEAF

cdr3_length: 12
v_call: TRBV7-9
clone_size: NA
cdr3_aa: ASSLGGTGYGYT

cdr3_length: 14
v_call: TRBV15
clone_size: NA
cdr3_aa: ATSRDGGGSYNEQF

cdr3_length: 12
v_call: TRBV5-8
clone_size: NA
cdr3_aa: ASSLWTGLEKLF

cdr3_length: 12
v_call: TRBV6-1
clone_size: NA
cdr3_aa: ASSENRVFYGYT

cdr3_length: 10
v_call: TRBV5-1
clone_size: NA
cdr3_aa: ASSFRGNEQF

cdr3_length: 10
v_call: TRBV4-1
clone_size: few
cdr3_aa: ASSQRQYGYT

cdr3_length: 12
v_call: TRBV28
clone_size: NA
cdr3_aa: ASSSGLEFYEQY

cdr3_length: 11
v_call: TRBV6-5
clone_size: NA
cdr3_aa: ASSTPGQGEQY

cdr3_length: 11
v_call: TRBV6-5
clone_size: NA
cdr3_aa: ASSYDSKSEAF

cdr3_length: 17
v_call: TRBV7-9
clone_size: NA
cdr3_aa: ASSPFIAGNARATGELF

cdr3_length: 19
v_call: TRBV7-8
clone_size: NA
cdr3_aa: ASSLDWGGEIAGDWADTQY

cdr3_length: 14
v_call: TRBV19
clone_size: NA
cdr3_aa: ASSIDGTGILRGYT

cdr3_length: 16
v_call: TRBV9
clone_size: NA
cdr3_aa: ASSPPGQGILGGNTIY

cdr3_length: 10
v_call: TRBV29-1
clone_size: few
cdr3_aa: SVGTGYRGYT

cdr3_length: 14
v_call: TRBV3-1/TRBV3-2
clone_size: NA
cdr3_aa: ASSLIRTGDTDTQY

cdr3_length: 13
v_call: TRBV11-3
clone_size: NA
cdr3_aa: ASSLTATSYNEQF

cdr3_length: 12
v_call: TRBV30
clone_size: NA
cdr3_aa: AWSVGQGDEKLF

cdr3_length: 11
v_call: TRBV11-2
clone_size: NA
cdr3_aa: ASSLTLGEKLF

cdr3_length: 13
v_call: TRBV9
clone_size: NA
cdr3_aa: ASSFRPTTDTEAF

cdr3_length: 11
v_call: TRBV18
clone_size: NA
cdr3_aa: ASSLRDDTEAF

cdr3_length: 13
v_call: TRBV3-1/TRBV3-2
clone_size: once
cdr3_aa: ATAGSSIGRHEQF

cdr3_length: 13
v_call: TRBV7-3
clone_size: NA
cdr3_aa: ASSLGLAGVNEQF

cdr3_length: 12
v_call: TRBV28
clone_size: NA
cdr3_aa: ASTTGDYTGELF

cdr3_length: 12
v_call: TRBV7-9
clone_size: NA
cdr3_aa: AVMSLSSGNTIY

cdr3_length: 12
v_call: TRBV25-1
clone_size: NA
cdr3_aa: ASTSGISPYEQY

cdr3_length: 15
v_call: TRBV5-1
clone_size: NA
cdr3_aa: ASSLALRGVLQETQY

cdr3_length: 9
v_call: TRBV20-1
clone_size: NA
cdr3_aa: SARRNSPLH

cdr3_length: 13
v_call: TRBV5-1
clone_size: once
cdr3_aa: ASSPGGLFSYEQY

cdr3_length: 11
v_call: TRBV6-5
clone_size: NA
cdr3_aa: ASSYNINQPQH

cdr3_length: 13
v_call: TRBV19
clone_size: NA
cdr3_aa: ASSLHTPLNYGYT

cdr3_length: 12
v_call: TRBV11-3
clone_size: NA
cdr3_aa: ASSSGISTDTQY

cdr3_length: 10
v_call: TRBV7-2
clone_size: NA
cdr3_aa: ASSRIAGEQF

cdr3_length: 12
v_call: TRBV29-1
clone_size: NA
cdr3_aa: SVERGLSGNTIY